Following are 5 T cell receptor beta chains from one sample sequenced in a study of T-cell reconstitution after alpha-beta-depleted transplantation in children. A library of TCRbeta sequences, prepared with unique molecular identifiers, was generated. TCRdb reprocessed the PCR reads with MiXCR, giving one entry per CDR3 protein. Of approximately 630,000 distinct CDR3 sequences in the sample, over 10% were seen once. Sequenced material: PBMCs, taken before TCRalphabeta/CD19-depleted stem cell transplant. The receptors come from a girl aged 2 to 9 with congenital amegakaryocytic thrombocytopenia, due to receive a stem cell transplant.

A few counts support this clonotype. Written as DNA, the CDR3 is TGTGCCAGCAGCTTACAGGGGCCGGACACCGGGGAGCTGTTTTTT. Translated: CASSLQGPDTGELFF. The genes are TRBV5-6 and TRBJ2-2; 7 bases are a match to TRBD1. Germline CDR1 reads SGHDT; CDR2 reads YYEEEE. J lost 3 bases, V lost 2 bases, and 4 bases had no gene match. The CDR3 sequence is 15 residues long. The full variable domain, in which reference TRBV5-6 and TRBJ2-2 provide the parts outside the CDR3, is DAGVTQSPTHLIKTRGQQVTLRCSPKSGHDTVSWYQQALGQGPQFIFQYYEEEERQRGNFPDRFSGHQFPNYSSELNVNALLLGDSALYLCASSLQGPDTGELFFGEGSRLTVL.

The chain uses TRBV5-1 and TRBJ1-5; D is perhaps TRBD1 (5 bases). This CDR3 has 15 residues. Germline loops: CDR1 SGHRS, CDR2 YFSETQ. The V gene lost 4 bases and the J gene lost 5 bases, with 16 bases spanning the gap. CDR3 amino acids: CASSPEGGVDQPQHF. In DNA, the CDR3 is TGCGCCAGCAGCCCCGAAGGAGGGGTAGATCAGCCCCAGCATTTT.

Ten or more counts support this clonotype. The rearrangement uses TRBV10-3 and TRBJ2-7; 9 bases line up with TRBD1. The CDR3 spans 15 residues. Germline CDR1 and CDR2: ENHRY and SYGVKD. V lost 6 bases to trimming and J lost 0 bases; unmatched junction nucleotides: 6. The DNA for the CDR3 is TGTGCCATCAGCATAGACAGGGGGAGCTCCTACGAGCAGTACTTC. Encoded protein: CAISIDRGSSYEQYF.

V gene TRBV6-2 or TRBV6-3 combines with J gene TRBJ2-1; D is unresolved. Trimming took 7 bases from V and 3 from J, leaving 10 bases between them. The CDR3 runs to 13 residues. The germline V gene encodes CDR1 MNHEY and CDR2 SVGEGT. The DNA of the CDR3 is TGTGCCAGCACTCGGCGACTCTACAATGAGCAGTTCTTC. Its translation is CASTRRLYNEQFF.

This clonotype occurred a few times. V usage is TRBV21-1 and J usage is TRBJ1-2; the table's D call of TRBD1 was not tested on the DNA. TRBV21-1 is given as a pseudogene. The CDR3 runs to 18 residues. CDR3 in DNA: TGTGCCAGCAGCAAAGCAAAGGGACAGGACAGGAGGTTGCGGGGCTACACCTTC. Translated: CASSKAKGQDRRLRGYTF.